A selection of T cell receptor beta chains follows, all from one sample in a study of T-cell memory formation after mild COVID-19. TCRdb passed the 5' RACE reads through MiXCR, listing each CDR3 protein once. The sample holds 450,000 or so distinct CDR3 sequences, 15% to 25% seen once. Input material: PBMCs or a T cell subset sorted from them (not recorded which). Source of these receptors: an adult woman who had mild COVID-19 (a few samples of this study predate the infection). Cell type and time point are not known. CDR3s include the opening cysteine and the closing phenylalanine or tryptophan. D genes are given only for firm matches. The listing skips clone size in some rows; elsewhere it reads once, few, many or a size class.

.	TRBJ2-7	TRBD1	TRBV12-3/TRBV12-4	TGTGCCAGCGGGACAGGGAGTGTGAACGAGCAGTACTTC	CASGTGSVNEQYF
few	TRBJ2-5	.	TRBV5-1	TGCGCCAGCAGCTTGGCCCCCCGTCAAGAGACCCAGTACTTC	CASSLAPRQETQYF
few	TRBJ2-1	.	TRBV24-1	TGTGCCACCAGCAATCAGAATGAGCAGTTCTTC	CATSNQNEQFF
.	TRBJ2-3	.	TRBV7-9	TGTGCCAGCAGCTTAGTTGTGGGCACAGATACGCAGTATTTT	CASSLVVGTDTQYF
.	TRBJ2-1	TRBD1	TRBV6-5	TGTGCCAGCACCGCGGGACAGGCAGACAATGAGCAGTTCTTC	CASTAGQADNEQFF
many	TRBJ2-1	.	TRBV27	TGTGCCAGCAGTTTGTGGGCTGCCTACAATGAGCAGTTCTTC	CASSLWAAYNEQFF
few	TRBJ2-1	TRBD2	TRBV7-2	TGTGCCAGCAGCTCCAACCCCGGAGCGGGGGGGCGTGTCAATGAGCAGTTCTTC	CASSSNPGAGGRVNEQFF
.	TRBJ2-5	TRBD2	TRBV20-1	TGCAGTGCTAGAGAAGCGGGGAAGGAGACCCAGTACTTC	CSAREAGKETQYF
.	TRBJ2-3	TRBD2	TRBV7-3	TGTGCCAGCAGCCCGCAGGGACTAGCGGGAGATACGCAGTATTTT	CASSPQGLAGDTQYF
few	TRBJ2-3	TRBD2	TRBV2	TGTGCCAGCAGTGAGCGGGGGGGCCGCACAGATACGCAGTATTTT	CASSERGGRTDTQYF
.	TRBJ2-1	TRBD1	TRBV24-1	TGTGCCACCAGCAGGGGGCCCAGCTCCTACAATGAGCAGTTCTTC	CATSRGPSSYNEQFF
few	TRBJ1-5	.	TRBV4-1	TGCGCCAGCAGCCAAGGAGAATATAGCAATCAGCCCCAGCATTTT	CASSQGEYSNQPQHF